This T cell receptor beta chain is from a study of control samples from healthy donors and cancer patients. Clones were read by immunoSEQ multiplex PCR, and TCRdb kept only the in-frame ones, dropping some. The sample carries about 140,000 clones, roughly nine tenths recorded once. The source of this sequence is a man between 18 and 35 years old in good health. Sequencing was carried out using blood.

CDR3 sequence: CASSVVGDPSTDTQYF. CDR3 DNA: TGTGCCAGCAGCGTAGTGGGCGACCCTAGCACAGATACGCAGTATTTT. The chain is built from TRBV9 and TRBJ2-3; no firm D call. The CDR3 has 16 residues. V was trimmed by 0 bases and J by 0 bases, leaving 11 bases between them. CDR1 SGDLS and CDR2 YYNGEE come from the germline V gene.